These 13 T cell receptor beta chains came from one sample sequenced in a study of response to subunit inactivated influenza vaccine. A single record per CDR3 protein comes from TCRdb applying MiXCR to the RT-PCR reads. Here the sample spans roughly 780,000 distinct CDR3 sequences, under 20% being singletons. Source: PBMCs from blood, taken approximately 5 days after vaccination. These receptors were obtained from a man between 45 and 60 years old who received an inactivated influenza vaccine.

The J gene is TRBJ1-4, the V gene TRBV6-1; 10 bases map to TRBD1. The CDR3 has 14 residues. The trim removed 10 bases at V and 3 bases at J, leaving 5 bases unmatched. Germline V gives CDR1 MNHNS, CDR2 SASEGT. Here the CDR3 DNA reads TGTGCCACCCGGACAGGGGGTTCTAATGAAAAACTGTTTTTT. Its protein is CATRTGGSNEKLFF.

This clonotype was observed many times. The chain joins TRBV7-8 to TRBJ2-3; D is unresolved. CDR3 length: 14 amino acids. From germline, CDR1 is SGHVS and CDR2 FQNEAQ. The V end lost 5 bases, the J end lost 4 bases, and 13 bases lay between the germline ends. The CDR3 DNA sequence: TGTGCCAGCAGCCCCCACGGAGACGCAGATACGCAGTATTTT. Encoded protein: CASSPHGDADTQYF.

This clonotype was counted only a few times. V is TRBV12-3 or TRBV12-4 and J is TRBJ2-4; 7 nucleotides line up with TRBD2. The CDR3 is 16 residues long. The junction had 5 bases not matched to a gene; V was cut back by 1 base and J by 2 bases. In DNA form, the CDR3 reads TGTGCCAGCAGTTTAGGGCGGGGGAGAACCAAAAACATTCAGTACTTC. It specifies CASSLGRGRTKNIQYF.

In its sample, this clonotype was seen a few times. CDR3 coding DNA: TGTGCCAGCAGCTTAGGTCTGACGCGGGAGCTCGAGCAGTACTTC. Translated, it gives CASSLGLTRELEQYF. The V call is TRBV11-2, the J call TRBJ2-7, with TRBD2 identical over 7 bases. The V gene end was trimmed by 1 base and the J gene end by 6 bases; junction bases not matched to a gene: 9. The CDR3 extends over 15 amino acids. From germline, CDR1 is SGHAT and CDR2 FQNNGV.

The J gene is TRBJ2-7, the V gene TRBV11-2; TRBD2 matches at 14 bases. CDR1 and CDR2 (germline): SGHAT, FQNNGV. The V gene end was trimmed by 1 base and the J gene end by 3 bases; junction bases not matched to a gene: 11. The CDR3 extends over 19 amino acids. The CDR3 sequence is CASSLVVTSGGAFVYEQYF. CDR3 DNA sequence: TGTGCCAGCAGCTTAGTCGTGACTAGCGGGGGGGCGTTCGTCTACGAGCAGTACTTC.

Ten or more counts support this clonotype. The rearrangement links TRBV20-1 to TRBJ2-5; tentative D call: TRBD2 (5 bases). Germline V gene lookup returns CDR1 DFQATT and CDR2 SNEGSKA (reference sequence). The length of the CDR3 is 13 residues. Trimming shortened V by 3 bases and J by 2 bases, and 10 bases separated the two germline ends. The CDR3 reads CSARDWLQETQYF. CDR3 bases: TGCAGTGCTAGGGACTGGTTACAAGAGACCCAGTACTTC.

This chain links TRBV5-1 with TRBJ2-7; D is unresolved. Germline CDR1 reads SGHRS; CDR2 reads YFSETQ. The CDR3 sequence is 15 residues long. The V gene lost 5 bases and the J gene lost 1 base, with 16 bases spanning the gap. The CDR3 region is CASRATDGPSYEQYF. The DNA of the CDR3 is TGCGCCAGCAGAGCCACGGACGGACCATCCTACGAGCAGTACTTC.

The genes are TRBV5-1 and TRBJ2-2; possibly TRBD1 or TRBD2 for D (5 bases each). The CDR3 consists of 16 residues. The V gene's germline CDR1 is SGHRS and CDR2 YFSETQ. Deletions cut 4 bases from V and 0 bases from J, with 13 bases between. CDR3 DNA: TGCGCCAGCAGCACCTCAAGGGACGCGAACACCGGGGAGCTGTTTTTT. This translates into CASSTSRDANTGELFF.

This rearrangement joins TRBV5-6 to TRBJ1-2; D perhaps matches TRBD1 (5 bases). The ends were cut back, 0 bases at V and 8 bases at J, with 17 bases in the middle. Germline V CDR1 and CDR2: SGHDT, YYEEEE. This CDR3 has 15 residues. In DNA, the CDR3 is TGTGCCAGCAGCTTGGTGAGACAGTTCCCGGGGGGCTACACCTTC. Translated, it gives CASSLVRQFPGGYTF.

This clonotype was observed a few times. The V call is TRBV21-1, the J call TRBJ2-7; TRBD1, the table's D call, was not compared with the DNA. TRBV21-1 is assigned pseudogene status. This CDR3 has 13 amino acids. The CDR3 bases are TGTGCCAGCAGGAGGACAGAGTCCTACGAGCAGTACTTC. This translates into CASRRTESYEQYF.

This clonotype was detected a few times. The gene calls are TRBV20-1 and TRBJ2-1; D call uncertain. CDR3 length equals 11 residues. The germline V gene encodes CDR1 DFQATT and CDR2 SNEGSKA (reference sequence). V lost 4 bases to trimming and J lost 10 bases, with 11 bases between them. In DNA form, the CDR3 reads TGCAGTGCTATTCGGTTTGGAGAGCAGTTCTTC. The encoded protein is CSAIRFGEQFF.

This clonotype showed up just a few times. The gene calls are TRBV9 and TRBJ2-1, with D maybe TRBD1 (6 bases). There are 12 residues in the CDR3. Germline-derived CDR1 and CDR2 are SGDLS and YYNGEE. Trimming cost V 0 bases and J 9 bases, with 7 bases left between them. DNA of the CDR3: TGTGCCAGCAGCGTAGGGGGGCCTGAGCAGTTCTTC. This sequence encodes CASSVGGPEQFF.

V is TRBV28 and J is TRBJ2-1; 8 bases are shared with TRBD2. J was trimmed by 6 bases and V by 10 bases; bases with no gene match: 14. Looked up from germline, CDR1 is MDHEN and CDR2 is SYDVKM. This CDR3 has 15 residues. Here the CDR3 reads CATGKLAALPNEQFF. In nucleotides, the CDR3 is TGTGCCACCGGAAAACTAGCGGCCCTTCCCAATGAGCAGTTCTTC.